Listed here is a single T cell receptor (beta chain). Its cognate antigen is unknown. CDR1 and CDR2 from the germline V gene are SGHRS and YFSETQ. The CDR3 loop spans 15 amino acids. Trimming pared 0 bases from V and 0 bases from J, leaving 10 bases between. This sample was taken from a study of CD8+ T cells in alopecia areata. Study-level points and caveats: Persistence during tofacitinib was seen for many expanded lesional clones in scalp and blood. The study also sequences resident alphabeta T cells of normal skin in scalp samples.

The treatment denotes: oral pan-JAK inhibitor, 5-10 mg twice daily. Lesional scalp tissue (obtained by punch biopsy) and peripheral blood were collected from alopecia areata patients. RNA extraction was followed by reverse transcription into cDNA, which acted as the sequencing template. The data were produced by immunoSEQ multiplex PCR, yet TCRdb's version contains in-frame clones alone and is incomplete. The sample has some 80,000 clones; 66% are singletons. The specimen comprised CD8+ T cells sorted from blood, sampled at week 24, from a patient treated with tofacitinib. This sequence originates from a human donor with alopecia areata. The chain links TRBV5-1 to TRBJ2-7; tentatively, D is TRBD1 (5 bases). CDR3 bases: TGCGCCAGCAGCTTGGTGCAGGGAACCTCCTACGAGCAGTACTTC. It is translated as CASSLVQGTSYEQYF.